This note documents a single TCR beta chain sequence. Its antigen is unidentified. From germline, CDR1 is SEHNR and CDR2 FQNEAQ (reference sequence). CDR3 size: 15 residues. The V end was cut by 0 bases, the J end by 4 bases, with 12 bases between. Only in-frame clones appear in the TCRdb table, and some are missing; sequencing was by immunoSEQ multiplex PCR. Of roughly 150,000 clones listed, about 88% are singletons. These data are taken from a study of cytotoxic CD8 clonotypes in ibrutinib-treated CLL. Study-level findings and limits: For progressing versus sustained-remission patients, sampling times were not the same. Rare overall, public clonotypes shrank or held steady under therapy.

Sample: PBMCs, taken at disease progression, from a patient treated with ibrutinib. The clonotype was recovered from a human donor with chronic lymphocytic leukemia. This chain joins TRBV7-9 and TRBJ1-2; D remains unclear. The CDR3 DNA follows: TGTGCCAGCAGCTTAGCTTCCCCAACCACCTATGGCTACACCTTC. It yields the protein CASSLASPTTYGYTF.